This T cell receptor (beta chain) was sequenced during a study of regulatory T cells in long-lasting Graves disease. The time point is: newly diagnosed GD, antithyroid drugs for less than 3 months. The TCR library used RNA extracted from PBMCs. Libraries of TCR beta came from iRepertoire HTBI primers plus Arm-PCR of CDR3 regions. TCRdb reanalysed the multiplex PCR reads using MiXCR and keeps one entry per CDR3 protein. The table lists approximately 400,000 distinct CDR3 sequences, approximately 12% of them singletons. These data were likewise used in another study, on T cells in Graves' hyperthyroidism and ophthalmopathy. That report notes: Carried out on the TCR CDR3, a first-round RT-PCR used the HTBI primer set.

The TCR originated in a woman in her late teens or twenties with Graves disease. Sequenced here: peripheral blood mononuclear cells (PBMCs), sampled at new diagnosis, from a patient treated with antithyroid drugs.

CDR3 sequence reads: CSARDLRGPGSMPYGYTF. DNA of the CDR3: TGCAGTGCTAGAGATCTAAGGGGCCCCGGTAGTATGCCCTATGGCTACACCTTC. V is TRBV20-1 and J is TRBJ1-2; a weak D match, TRBD1 (5 bases). The V end was cut by 0 bases, the J end by 4 bases, with 24 bases between. The length of the CDR3 is 18 residues. The germline CDR1 and CDR2 sequences are DFQATT and SNEGSKA (reference sequence).